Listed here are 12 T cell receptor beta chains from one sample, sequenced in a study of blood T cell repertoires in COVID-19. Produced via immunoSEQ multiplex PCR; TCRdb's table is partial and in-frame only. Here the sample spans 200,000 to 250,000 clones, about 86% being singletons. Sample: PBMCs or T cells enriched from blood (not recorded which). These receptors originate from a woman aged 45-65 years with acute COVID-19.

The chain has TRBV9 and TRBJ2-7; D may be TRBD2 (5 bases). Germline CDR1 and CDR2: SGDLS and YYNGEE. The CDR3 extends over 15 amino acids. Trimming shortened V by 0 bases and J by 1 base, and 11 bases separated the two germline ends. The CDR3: CASSVVNGDSYEQYF. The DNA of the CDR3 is TGTGCCAGCAGCGTAGTTAACGGGGATTCCTACGAGCAGTACTTC.

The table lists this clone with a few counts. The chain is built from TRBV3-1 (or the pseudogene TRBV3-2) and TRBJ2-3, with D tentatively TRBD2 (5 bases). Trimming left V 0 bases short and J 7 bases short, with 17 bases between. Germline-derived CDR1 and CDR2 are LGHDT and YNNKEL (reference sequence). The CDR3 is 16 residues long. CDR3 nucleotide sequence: TGTGCCAGCAGCCAAGATAAGAGGGAGTTTGGATATACGCAGTATTTT. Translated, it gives CASSQDKREFGYTQYF.

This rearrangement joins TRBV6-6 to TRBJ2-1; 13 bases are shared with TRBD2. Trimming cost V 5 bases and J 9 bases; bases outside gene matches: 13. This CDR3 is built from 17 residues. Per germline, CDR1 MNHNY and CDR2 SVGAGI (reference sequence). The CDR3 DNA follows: TGTGCCAGCAGTCAACGGACTAGCGGGAGATACTTAGCTGAGCAGTTCTTC. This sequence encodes CASSQRTSGRYLAEQFF.

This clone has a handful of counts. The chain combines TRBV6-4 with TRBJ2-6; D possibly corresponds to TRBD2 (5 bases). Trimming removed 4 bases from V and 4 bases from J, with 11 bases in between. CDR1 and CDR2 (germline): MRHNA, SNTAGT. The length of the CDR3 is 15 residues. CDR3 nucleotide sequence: TGTGCCAGCAGTGGGGAGTCTGGAGGGGCCAACGTCCTGACTTTC. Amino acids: CASSGESGGANVLTF.

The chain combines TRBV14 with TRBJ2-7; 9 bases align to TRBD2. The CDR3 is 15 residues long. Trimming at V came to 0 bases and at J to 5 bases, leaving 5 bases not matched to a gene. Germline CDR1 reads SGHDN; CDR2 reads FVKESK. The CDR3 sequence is CASSQELGGRDEQYF. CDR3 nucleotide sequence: TGTGCCAGCAGCCAAGAGCTGGGCGGGAGGGACGAGCAGTACTTC.

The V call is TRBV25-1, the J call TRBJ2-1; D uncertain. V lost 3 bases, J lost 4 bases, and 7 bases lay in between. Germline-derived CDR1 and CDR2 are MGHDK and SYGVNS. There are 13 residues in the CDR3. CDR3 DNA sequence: TGTGCCAGCAGTGATTACCGGTACAATGAGCAGTTCTTC. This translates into CASSDYRYNEQFF.

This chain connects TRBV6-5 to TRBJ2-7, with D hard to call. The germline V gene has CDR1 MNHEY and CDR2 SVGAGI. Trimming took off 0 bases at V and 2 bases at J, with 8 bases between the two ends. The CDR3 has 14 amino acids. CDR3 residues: CASSYSLVPYEQYF. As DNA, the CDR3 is TGTGCCAGCAGTTACTCGTTAGTTCCCTACGAGCAGTACTTC.

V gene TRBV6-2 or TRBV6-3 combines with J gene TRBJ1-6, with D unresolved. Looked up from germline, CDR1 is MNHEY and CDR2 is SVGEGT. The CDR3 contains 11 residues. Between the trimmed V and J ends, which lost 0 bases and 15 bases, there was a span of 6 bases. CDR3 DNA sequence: TGTGCCAGCAGTTACTCCGCTAACCTCCACTTT. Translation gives CASSYSANLHF.

The CDR3 spells CASSQETGTNEQYF. The CDR3 bases are TGTGCCAGCAGCCAAGAAACCGGGACTAACGAGCAGTACTTC. The chain is built from TRBV4-2 and TRBJ2-7; the match to TRBD2 covers 7 bases. Per germline, CDR1 LGHNA and CDR2 YNFKEQ. With V trimmed by 0 bases and J by 5 bases, 4 bases remained unmatched. This CDR3 contains 14 residues.

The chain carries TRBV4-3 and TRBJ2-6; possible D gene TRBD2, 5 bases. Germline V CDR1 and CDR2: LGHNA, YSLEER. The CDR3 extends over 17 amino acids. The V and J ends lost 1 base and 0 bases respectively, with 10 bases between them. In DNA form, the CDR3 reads TGCGCCAGCAGCCAAGCCGGGGATCACTCTGGGGCCAACGTCCTGACTTTC. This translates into CASSQAGDHSGANVLTF.

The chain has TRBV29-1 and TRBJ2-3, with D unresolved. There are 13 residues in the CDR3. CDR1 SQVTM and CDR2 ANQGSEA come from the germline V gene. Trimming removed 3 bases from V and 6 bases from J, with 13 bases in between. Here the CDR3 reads CSVDGLTGDTQYF. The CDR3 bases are TGCAGCGTTGATGGGCTTACCGGCGATACGCAGTATTTT.

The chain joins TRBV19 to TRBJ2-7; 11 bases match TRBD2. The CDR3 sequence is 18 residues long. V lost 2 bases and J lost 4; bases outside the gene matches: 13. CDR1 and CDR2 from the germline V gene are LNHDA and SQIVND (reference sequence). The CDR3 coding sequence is TGTGCCAGTAGTATAAGGACTAGCGGGTCGGTGTGGCAATACGAGCAGTACTTC. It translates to CASSIRTSGSVWQYEQYF.